This T cell receptor beta chain emerged from a study of response to subunit inactivated influenza vaccine. General study results and limits: With each seasonal influenza vaccination, the authors suggested, few new T cells are recruited.

This clonotype occurred many times. Its target is unknown. Trimming left V 8 bases short and J 7 bases short, with 15 bases between. The CDR3 contains 13 residues. TCRdb itself ran the RT-PCR reads through MiXCR, one entry per CDR3 protein. The sample has about 650,000 distinct CDR3 sequences, around 14% seen once; the top ten hold around a tenth. This specimen consisted of PBMCs from blood, obtained about 13 days after vaccination. The TCR comes from a man aged 50 to 60 who received an inactivated influenza vaccine. The chain is built from TRBV12-3 or TRBV12-4 and TRBJ1-3; tentatively, D is TRBD1 (5 bases). CDR3 amino acids: CASHFQGSNTIYF. The CDR3, as DNA: TGTGCCAGCCACTTTCAGGGAAGCAACACCATATATTTT.